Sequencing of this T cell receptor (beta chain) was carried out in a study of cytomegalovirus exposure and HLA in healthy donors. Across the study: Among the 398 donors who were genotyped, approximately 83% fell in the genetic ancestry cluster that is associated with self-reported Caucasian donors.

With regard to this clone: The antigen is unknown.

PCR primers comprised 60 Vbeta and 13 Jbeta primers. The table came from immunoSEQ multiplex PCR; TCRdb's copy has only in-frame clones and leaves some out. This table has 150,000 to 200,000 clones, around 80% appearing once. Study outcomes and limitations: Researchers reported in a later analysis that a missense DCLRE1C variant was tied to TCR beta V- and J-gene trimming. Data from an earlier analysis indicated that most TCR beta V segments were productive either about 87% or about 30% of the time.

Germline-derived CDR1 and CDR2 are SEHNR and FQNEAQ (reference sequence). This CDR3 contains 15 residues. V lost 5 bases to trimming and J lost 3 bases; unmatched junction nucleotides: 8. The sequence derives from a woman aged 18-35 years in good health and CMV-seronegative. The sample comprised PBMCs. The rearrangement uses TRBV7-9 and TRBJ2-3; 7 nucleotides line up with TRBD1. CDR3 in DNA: TGTGCCAGCAGCCCCGACAGGGTAGGGACAGATACGCAGTATTTT. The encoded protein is CASSPDRVGTDTQYF.